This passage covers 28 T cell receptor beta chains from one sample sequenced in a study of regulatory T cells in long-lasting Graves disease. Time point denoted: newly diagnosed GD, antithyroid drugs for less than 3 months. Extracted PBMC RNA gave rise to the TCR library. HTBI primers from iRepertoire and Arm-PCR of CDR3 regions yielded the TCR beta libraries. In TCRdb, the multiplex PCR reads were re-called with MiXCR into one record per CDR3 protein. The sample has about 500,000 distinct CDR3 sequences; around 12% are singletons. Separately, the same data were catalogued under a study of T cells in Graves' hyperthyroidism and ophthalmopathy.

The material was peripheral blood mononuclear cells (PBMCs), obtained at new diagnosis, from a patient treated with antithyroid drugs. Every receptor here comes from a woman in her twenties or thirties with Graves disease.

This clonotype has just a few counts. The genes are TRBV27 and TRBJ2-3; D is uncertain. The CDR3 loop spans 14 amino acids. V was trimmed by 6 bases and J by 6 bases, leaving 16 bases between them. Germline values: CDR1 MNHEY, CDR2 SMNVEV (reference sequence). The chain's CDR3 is CASRVPNNRDTQYF. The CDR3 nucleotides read TGTGCCAGCAGGGTACCCAACAACCGGGATACGCAGTATTTT.

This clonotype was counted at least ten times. The CDR3 sequence is CASSIGQGYNEQFF. In DNA form, the CDR3 reads TGCGCCAGCAGCATTGGACAGGGCTACAATGAGCAGTTCTTC. This rearrangement joins TRBV5-1 to TRBJ2-1; 8 bases agree with TRBD1. The CDR3 is 14 amino acids. Germline V gene lookup returns CDR1 SGHRS and CDR2 YFSETQ. After removal of 4 bases from V and 3 bases from J, the junction contained 3 bases not matched to a gene.

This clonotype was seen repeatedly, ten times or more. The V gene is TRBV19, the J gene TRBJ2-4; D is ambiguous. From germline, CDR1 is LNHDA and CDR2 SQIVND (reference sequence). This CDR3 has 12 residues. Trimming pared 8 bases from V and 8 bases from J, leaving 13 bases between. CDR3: CASGFGWHIQYF. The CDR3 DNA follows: TGTGCCAGTGGATTCGGGTGGCACATTCAGTACTTC.

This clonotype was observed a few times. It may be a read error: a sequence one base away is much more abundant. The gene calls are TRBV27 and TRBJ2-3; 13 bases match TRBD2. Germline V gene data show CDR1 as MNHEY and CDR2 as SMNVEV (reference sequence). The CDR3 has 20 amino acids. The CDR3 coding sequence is TGTGCCAGCAGGCGCGGACTAGCGGGAGCTACCCCGACCAGCACAGATACGCAGTGTTTT. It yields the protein CASRRGLAGATPTSTDTQCF.

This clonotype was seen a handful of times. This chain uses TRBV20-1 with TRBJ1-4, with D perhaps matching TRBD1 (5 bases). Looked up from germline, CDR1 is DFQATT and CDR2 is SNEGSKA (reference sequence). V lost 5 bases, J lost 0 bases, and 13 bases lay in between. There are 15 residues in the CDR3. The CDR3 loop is CSADSSFATNEKLFF. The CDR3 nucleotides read TGCAGTGCTGACAGCTCATTCGCAACTAATGAAAAACTGTTTTTT.

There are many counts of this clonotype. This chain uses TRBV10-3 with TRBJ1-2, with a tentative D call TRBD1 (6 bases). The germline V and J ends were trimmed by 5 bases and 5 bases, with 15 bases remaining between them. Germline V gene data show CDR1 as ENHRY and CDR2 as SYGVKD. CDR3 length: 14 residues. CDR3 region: CAISQGHKTYGYTF. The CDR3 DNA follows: TGTGCCATCAGTCAGGGACACAAGACTTATGGCTACACCTTC.

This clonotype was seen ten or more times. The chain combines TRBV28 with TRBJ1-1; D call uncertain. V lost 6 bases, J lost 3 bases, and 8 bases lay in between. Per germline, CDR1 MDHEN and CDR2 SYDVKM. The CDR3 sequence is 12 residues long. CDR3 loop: CASSLWDTEAFF. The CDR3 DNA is TGTGCCAGCAGCCTTTGGGACACTGAAGCTTTCTTT.

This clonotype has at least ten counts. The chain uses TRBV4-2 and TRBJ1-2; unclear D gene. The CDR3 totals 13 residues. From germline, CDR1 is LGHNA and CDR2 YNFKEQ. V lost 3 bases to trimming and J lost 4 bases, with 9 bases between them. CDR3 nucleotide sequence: TGTGCCAGCAGCCAGAACAGCTTCTATGGCTACACCTTC. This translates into CASSQNSFYGYTF.

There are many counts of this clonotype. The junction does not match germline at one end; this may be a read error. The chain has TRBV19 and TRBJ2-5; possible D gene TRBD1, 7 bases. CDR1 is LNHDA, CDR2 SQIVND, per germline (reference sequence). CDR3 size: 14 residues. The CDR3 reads CASSIGDSGETQYF. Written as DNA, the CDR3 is TGTGCCAGTAGCATAGGGGACAGCGGGGAGACCCAGTACTTC.

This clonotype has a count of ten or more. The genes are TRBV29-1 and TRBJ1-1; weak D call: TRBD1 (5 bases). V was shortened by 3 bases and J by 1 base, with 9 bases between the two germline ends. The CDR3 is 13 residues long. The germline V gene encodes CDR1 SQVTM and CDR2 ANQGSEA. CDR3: CSVDGGANTEAFF. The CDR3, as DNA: TGCAGCGTTGATGGTGGGGCGAACACTGAAGCTTTCTTT.

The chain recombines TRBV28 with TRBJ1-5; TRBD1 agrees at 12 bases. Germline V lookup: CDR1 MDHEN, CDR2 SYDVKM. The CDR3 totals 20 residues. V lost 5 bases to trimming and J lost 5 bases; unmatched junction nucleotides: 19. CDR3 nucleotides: TGTGCCAGCAGTGCTATCCCCGGGACAGGGGGCGTCGGATGGTATCAGCCCCAGCATTTT. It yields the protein CASSAIPGTGGVGWYQPQHF. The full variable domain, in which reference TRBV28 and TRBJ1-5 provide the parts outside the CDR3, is DVKVTQSSRYLVKRTGEKVFLECVQDMDHENMFWYRQDPGLGLRLIYFSYDVKMKEKGDIPEGYSVSREKKERFSLILESASTNQTSMYLCASSAIPGTGGVGWYQPQHFGDGTRLSIL.

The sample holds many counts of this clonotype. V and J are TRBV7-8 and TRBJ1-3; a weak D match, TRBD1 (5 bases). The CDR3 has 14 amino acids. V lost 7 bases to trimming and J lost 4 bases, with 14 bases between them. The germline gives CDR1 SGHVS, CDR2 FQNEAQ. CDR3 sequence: CASKADTEGNTIYF. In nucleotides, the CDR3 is TGTGCCAGCAAAGCGGACACGGAAGGAAACACCATATATTTT.

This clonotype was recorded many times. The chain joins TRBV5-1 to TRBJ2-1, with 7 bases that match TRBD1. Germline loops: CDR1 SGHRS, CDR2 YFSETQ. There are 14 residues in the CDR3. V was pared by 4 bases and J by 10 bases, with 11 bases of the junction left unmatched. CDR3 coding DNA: TGCGCCAGCAGCCCGGACAGGCTATTATCCGAGCAGTTCTTC. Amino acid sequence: CASSPDRLLSEQFF.

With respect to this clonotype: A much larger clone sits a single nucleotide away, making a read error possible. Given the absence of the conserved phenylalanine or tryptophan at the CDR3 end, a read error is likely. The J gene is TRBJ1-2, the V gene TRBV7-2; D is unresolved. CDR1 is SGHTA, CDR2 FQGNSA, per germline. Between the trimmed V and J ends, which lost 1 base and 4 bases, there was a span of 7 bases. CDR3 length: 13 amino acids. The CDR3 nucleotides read TGTGCCAGCAGCTTAGTTCCGGGCTATGGCTACACCCTC. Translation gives CASSLVPGYGYTL.

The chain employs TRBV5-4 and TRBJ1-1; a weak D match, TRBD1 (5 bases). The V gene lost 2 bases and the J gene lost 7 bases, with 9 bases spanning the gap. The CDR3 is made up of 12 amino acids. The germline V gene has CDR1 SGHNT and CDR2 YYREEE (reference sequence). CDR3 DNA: TGTGCCAGCAGCTTTCGGGGGTTTGAAGCTTTCTTT. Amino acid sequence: CASSFRGFEAFF.

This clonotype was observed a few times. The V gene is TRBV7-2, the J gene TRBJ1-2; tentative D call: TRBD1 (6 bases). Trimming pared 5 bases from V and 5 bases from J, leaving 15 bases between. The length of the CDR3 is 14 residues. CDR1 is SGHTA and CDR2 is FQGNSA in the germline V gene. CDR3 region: CASSPKTGPYGYTF. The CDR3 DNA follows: TGTGCCAGCAGCCCCAAGACAGGACCATATGGCTACACCTTC.

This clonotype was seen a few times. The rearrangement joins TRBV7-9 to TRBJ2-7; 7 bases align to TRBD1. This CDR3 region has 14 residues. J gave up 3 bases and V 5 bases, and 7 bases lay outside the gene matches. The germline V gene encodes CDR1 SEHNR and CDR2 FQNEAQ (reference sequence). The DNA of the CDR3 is TGTGCCAGCAGCGTGGGACAGTCGAACTACGAGCAGTACTTC. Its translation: CASSVGQSNYEQYF.

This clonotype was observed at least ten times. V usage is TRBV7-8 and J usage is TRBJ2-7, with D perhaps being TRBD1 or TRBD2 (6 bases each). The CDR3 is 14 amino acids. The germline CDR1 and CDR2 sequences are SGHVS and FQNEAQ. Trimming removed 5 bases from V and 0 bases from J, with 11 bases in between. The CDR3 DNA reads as TGTGCCAGCAGCCCTCGGGGGCGCTCCTACGAGCAGTACTTC. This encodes CASSPRGRSYEQYF.

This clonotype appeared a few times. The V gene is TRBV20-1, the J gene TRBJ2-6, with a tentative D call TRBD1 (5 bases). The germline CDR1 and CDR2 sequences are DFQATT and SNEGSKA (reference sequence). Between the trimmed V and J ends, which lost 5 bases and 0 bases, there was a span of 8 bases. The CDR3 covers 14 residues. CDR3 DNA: TGCAGTGCTCAGGGATTCTCTGGGGCCAACGTCCTGACTTTC. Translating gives CSAQGFSGANVLTF.

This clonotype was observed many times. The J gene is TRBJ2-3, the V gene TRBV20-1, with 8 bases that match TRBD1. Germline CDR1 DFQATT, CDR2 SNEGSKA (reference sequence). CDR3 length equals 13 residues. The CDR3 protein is CSLYRGEMNTQYF. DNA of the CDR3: TGCAGCCTATACAGGGGGGAGATGAATACGCAGTATTTT.

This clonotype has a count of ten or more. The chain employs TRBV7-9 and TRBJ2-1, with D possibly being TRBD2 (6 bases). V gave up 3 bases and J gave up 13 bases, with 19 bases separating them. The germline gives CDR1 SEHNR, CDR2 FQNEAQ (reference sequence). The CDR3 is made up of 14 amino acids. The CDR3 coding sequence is TGTGCCAGCAGCTTTAGCGGTATCCGTATGGAACAGTTCTTC. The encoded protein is CASSFSGIRMEQFF.

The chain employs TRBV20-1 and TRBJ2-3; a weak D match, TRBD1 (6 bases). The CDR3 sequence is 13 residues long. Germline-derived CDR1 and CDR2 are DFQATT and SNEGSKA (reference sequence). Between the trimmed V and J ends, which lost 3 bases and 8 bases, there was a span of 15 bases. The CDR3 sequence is CSARGRGPGTQYF. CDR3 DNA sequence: TGCAGTGCTAGGGGCAGGGGTCCAGGTACGCAGTATTTT.

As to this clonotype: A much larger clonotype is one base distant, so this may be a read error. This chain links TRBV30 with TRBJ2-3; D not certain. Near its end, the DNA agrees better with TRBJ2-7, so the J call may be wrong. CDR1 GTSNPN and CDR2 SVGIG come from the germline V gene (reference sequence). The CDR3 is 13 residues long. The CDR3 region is CAWTLYPGAEQYF. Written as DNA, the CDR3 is TGTGCCTGGACTTTATACCCCGGTGCCGAGCAGTACTTC.

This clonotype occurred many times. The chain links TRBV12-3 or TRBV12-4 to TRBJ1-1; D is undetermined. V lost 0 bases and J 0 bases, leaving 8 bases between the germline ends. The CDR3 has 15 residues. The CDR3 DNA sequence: TGTGCCAGCAGTTTAGCTGACACGATGAACACTGAAGCTTTCTTT. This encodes CASSLADTMNTEAFF.

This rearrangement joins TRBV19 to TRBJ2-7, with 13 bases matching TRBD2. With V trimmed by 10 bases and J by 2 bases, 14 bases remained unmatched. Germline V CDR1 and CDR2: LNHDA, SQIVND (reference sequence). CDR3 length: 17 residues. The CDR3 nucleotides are TGTGCCAACTGGACTAGCGGGGGACAGTCCTCCACCTACGAGCAGTACTTC. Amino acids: CANWTSGGQSSTYEQYF.

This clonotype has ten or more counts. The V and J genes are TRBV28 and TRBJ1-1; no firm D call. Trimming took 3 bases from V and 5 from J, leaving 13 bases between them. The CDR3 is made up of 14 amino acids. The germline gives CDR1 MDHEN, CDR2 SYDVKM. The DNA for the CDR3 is TGTGCCAGCAGTTTTTCCAGTCTGCGGACTGAAGCTTTCTTT. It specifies CASSFSSLRTEAFF.

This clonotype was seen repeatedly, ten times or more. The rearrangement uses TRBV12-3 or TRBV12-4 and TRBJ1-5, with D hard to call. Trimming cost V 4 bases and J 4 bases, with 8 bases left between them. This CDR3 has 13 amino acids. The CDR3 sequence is CASSSGENQPQHF. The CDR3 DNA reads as TGTGCCAGCAGTTCCGGGGAGAATCAGCCCCAGCATTTT.

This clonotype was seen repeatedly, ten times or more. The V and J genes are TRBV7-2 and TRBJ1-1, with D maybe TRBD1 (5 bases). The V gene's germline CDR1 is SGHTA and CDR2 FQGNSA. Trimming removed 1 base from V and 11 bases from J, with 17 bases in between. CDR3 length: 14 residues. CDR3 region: CASSLGGTPFGAFF. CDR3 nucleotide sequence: TGTGCCAGCAGCTTAGGAGGGACCCCCTTTGGGGCTTTCTTT.